This T cell receptor beta chain was recorded in a study of blood T cell repertoires in COVID-19. Here immunoSEQ multiplex PCR was the method, and the copy in TCRdb shows in-frame clones only, minus some. Of 110,000 or so clones in the sample, around 89% were seen once. J was trimmed by 5 bases and V by 5 bases; bases with no gene match: 10. The CDR3 consists of 15 residues. CDR1 is SGHVS, CDR2 FNYEAQ, per germline. The sample consisted of peripheral blood. V gene TRBV7-6 combines with J gene TRBJ2-3; 7 bases are a match to TRBD2. The sequence was collected from a woman between 45 and 65 years old with acute or convalescent COVID-19. The CDR3 DNA is TGTGCCAGCAGCCGATTACGGGGGGAGGGAGATACGCAGTATTTT. Translating it yields CASSRLRGEGDTQYF.